Presented here are 17 T cell receptor beta chains from one specimen sequenced in a study of regulatory T cells in long-lasting Graves disease (dated by TCRdb to about 2021). The sample's time point label, decoded: persistent/refractory GD, antithyroid drugs over 5 years with positive TRAb. RNA was extracted from PBMCs in TRIzol for both TCR sequencing and RNA sequencing. The method was multiplex PCR. Sequencing relied on an Illumina HiSeq 4000. iRepertoire HTBI primers and Arm-PCR amplification of CDR3 regions were used to construct TCR beta libraries. The public sequencing data were trimmed at Q25 with fastp and processed into clonotypes with MiXCR by TCRdb, which kept only in-frame beta chains. CDR3 protein sequences are deduplicated, and each keeps its most common genes and DNA. In all, the sample holds some 450,000 distinct CDR3 sequences, and about a quarter of those were seen once. The ten largest clones add up to about a quarter of the sample.

The sequenced sample was peripheral blood mononuclear cells (PBMCs), obtained when the disease was refractory, from a patient treated with antithyroid drugs. The receptors were sampled from a female donor with Graves disease.

In its sample, this clonotype was seen many times. The V and J genes are TRBV12-3 or TRBV12-4 and TRBJ1-4, with 8 bases that match TRBD1. V lost 10 bases to trimming and J lost 8 bases; unmatched junction nucleotides: 6. This CDR3 is 12 amino acids long. The CDR3 loop is CATQGAEEKLFF. The CDR3 bases are TGTGCCACGCAGGGGGCGGAGGAAAAACTGTTTTTT.

This clonotype has just a few counts. This chain uses TRBV30 with TRBJ1-2, with TRBD1 as a possible D gene (6 bases). The CDR3 has 13 residues. Per germline, CDR1 GTSNPN and CDR2 SVGIG (reference sequence). V lost 4 bases and J lost 2, with 11 bases in between. CDR3 protein: CAWNQQGNYGYTF. The CDR3 DNA reads as TGTGCCTGGAACCAACAGGGCAACTATGGCTACACCTTC. The full variable domain, its missing parts supplied by reference TRBV30 and TRBJ1-2, is SQTIHQWPATLVQPVGSPLSLECTVEGTSNPNLYWYRQAAGRGLQLLFYSVGIGQISSEVPQNLSASRPQDRQFILSSKKLLLSDSGFYLCAWNQQGNYGYTFGSGTRLTVV.

This clonotype has a count of ten or more. The rearrangement joins TRBV10-3 to TRBJ2-5, with D hard to call. Trimming stripped 4 bases from V and 4 bases from J, with 13 bases between. The CDR3 spans 14 residues. CDR1 ENHRY and CDR2 SYGVKD come from the germline V gene. The CDR3 protein is CAISAQSLGETQYF. The CDR3 coding sequence is TGTGCCATCAGTGCACAGTCCTTGGGAGAGACCCAGTACTTC.

The rearrangement links TRBV15 to TRBJ2-2, with 7 nucleotides matching TRBD2. The CDR3 covers 14 residues. The trim removed 5 bases at V and 0 bases at J, leaving 0 bases unmatched. Germline V gene data show CDR1 as LNHNV and CDR2 as YYDKDF (reference sequence). In nucleotides, the CDR3 is TGTGCCACCAGCGGGAGGGCGAACACCGGGGAGCTGTTTTTT. Amino acids: CATSGRANTGELFF.

This chain joins TRBV28 and TRBJ2-1, with D possibly TRBD2 on 6 matching bases. Per germline, CDR1 MDHEN and CDR2 SYDVKM. Trimming cost V 6 bases and J 6 bases, with 18 bases left between them. The CDR3 loop spans 15 amino acids. CDR3 loop: CASSVAGTVTNEQFF. CDR3 DNA sequence: TGTGCCAGCAGCGTAGCTGGGACTGTAACCAATGAGCAGTTCTTC.

The chain employs TRBV7-9 and TRBJ2-3; a possible D gene is TRBD1 (6 bases). V was clipped by 5 bases and J by 0 bases, with 15 bases between them. Germline CDR1 SEHNR, CDR2 FQNEAQ (reference sequence). The CDR3 runs 16 residues. In DNA form, the CDR3 reads TGTGCCAGCAGCACCGGGACATTCTCTAGCACAGATACGCAGTATTTT. It codes for CASSTGTFSSTDTQYF.

This clonotype was counted ten times or more. The gene calls are TRBV28 and TRBJ1-5; D ambiguous. V was trimmed by 4 bases and J by 6 bases, leaving 16 bases between them. Germline V gene data show CDR1 as MDHEN and CDR2 as SYDVKM. CDR3 length: 15 amino acids. Written as DNA, the CDR3 is TGTGCCAGCAGTTCCCTCCGGGGATCTCGTCAGCCCCAGCATTTT. This translates into CASSSLRGSRQPQHF. Based on the CDR3 plus reference TRBV28 and TRBJ1-5, the full variable domain is DVKVTQSSRYLVKRTGEKVFLECVQDMDHENMFWYRQDPGLGLRLIYFSYDVKMKEKGDIPEGYSVSREKKERFSLILESASTNQTSMYLCASSSLRGSRQPQHFGDGTRLSIL.

This clonotype has a handful of counts. CDR3 DNA: TGTGCCAGCAGCCTGGGACAGGGACTAGCGGGAGGGATACAAGAGACCCAGTACTTC. This sequence encodes CASSLGQGLAGGIQETQYF. The V gene is TRBV28, the J gene TRBJ2-5; 16 bases are a match to TRBD2. The CDR3 spans 19 residues. Per the germline V gene, CDR1 is MDHEN and CDR2 is SYDVKM. J was trimmed by 2 bases and V by 6 bases; bases with no gene match: 12.

This clonotype was counted a few times. The J gene is TRBJ2-7, the V gene TRBV11-2; TRBD2 might be the D (6 bases). The germline gives CDR1 SGHAT, CDR2 FQNNGV. The length of the CDR3 is 15 residues. Trimming took 2 bases from V and 0 from J, leaving 11 bases between them. CDR3 loop: CASSLLLEGSYEQYF. CDR3 in DNA: TGTGCCAGCAGCTTACTTTTGGAGGGCTCCTACGAGCAGTACTTC.

This clonotype has just a few counts. This chain's CDR3 is CASSEIGQGSQPQHF. For the CDR3, the DNA is TGTGCCAGCAGTGAGATAGGACAGGGGAGCCAGCCCCAGCATTTT. The gene calls are TRBV6-1 and TRBJ1-5; TRBD1 aligns across 9 bases. Per germline, CDR1 MNHNS and CDR2 SASEGT. The V and J ends lost 3 bases and 7 bases, in that order; junction bases with no gene match: 7. The CDR3 covers 15 residues.

This chain connects TRBV7-6 to TRBJ2-7, with 7 bases identical to TRBD1. Germline V CDR1 and CDR2: SGHVS, FNYEAQ. The junction had 12 bases not matched to a gene; V was cut back by 4 bases and J by 6 bases. The CDR3 is 15 amino acids. CDR3 residues: CASSSGQVPLSEQYF. The CDR3 nucleotides are TGTGCCAGCAGCTCCGGACAGGTCCCCCTTTCCGAGCAGTACTTC. Supplemented by reference TRBV7-6 and TRBJ2-7, the full variable domain reads GAGVSQSPRYKVTKRGQDVALRCDPISGHVSLYWYRQALGQGPEFLTYFNYEAQQDKSGLPNDRFSAERPEGSISTLTIQRTEQRDSAMYRCASSSGQVPLSEQYFGPGTRLTVT.

This clonotype was counted a few times. The chain recombines TRBV6-1 with TRBJ2-7; TRBD2 aligns across 9 bases. The trim removed 6 bases at V and 4 bases at J, leaving 13 bases unmatched. Germline V gene lookup returns CDR1 MNHNS and CDR2 SASEGT. The CDR3 sequence is 16 residues long. CDR3 region: CASSRTWAGGDYEQYF. CDR3 nucleotide sequence: TGTGCCAGCAGCCGCACATGGGCGGGAGGGGATTACGAGCAGTACTTC.

This clonotype came up a few times. V is TRBV20-1 and J is TRBJ2-7, with a weak D call TRBD2 (6 bases). This CDR3 is built from 15 residues. V gave up 0 bases and J gave up 2 bases, with 14 bases separating them. Germline V gives CDR1 DFQATT, CDR2 SNEGSKA (reference sequence). In DNA, the CDR3 is TGCAGTGCTAGAGACCTGATAGCGGACACCTACGAGCAGTACTTC. Translated: CSARDLIADTYEQYF.

In its sample, this clonotype was seen once. This rearrangement joins TRBV28 to TRBJ1-5; 7 nucleotides line up with TRBD1. The V and J ends lost 5 bases and 2 bases, in that order; junction bases with no gene match: 6. CDR3 length: 15 residues. Per germline, CDR1 MDHEN and CDR2 SYDVKM. CDR3 nucleotides: TGTGCCAGCAGTATTCTAACAGGGGGCAATCAGCCCCAGCATTTT. As protein: CASSILTGGNQPQHF.

This clonotype was observed a handful of times. The rearrangement joins TRBV7-2 to TRBJ1-1; 7 bases line up with TRBD1. Germline CDR1 SGHTA, CDR2 FQGNSA. Unmatched junction bases numbered 11, after V lost 5 bases and J lost 2 bases. The CDR3 has 16 residues. CDR3 sequence: CASSAQQGSVNTEAFF. CDR3 DNA: TGTGCCAGCAGCGCCCAACAGGGGTCGGTTAACACTGAAGCTTTCTTT.

This chain connects TRBV2 to TRBJ2-7, with TRBD1 matching over 11 bases. The CDR3 length is 19 residues. Per the germline V gene, CDR1 is SNHLY and CDR2 is FYNNEI. With V trimmed by 6 bases and J by 6 bases, 22 bases remained unmatched. The CDR3, as DNA: TGTGCCAGCAGCTTAACCTTCTGGACAGGGGGCCTGGAAAGGGGCGAGCAGTACTTC. This codes for CASSLTFWTGGLERGEQYF. The variable domain in full, completed from reference TRBV2 and TRBJ2-7, reads EPEVTQTPSHQVTQMGQEVILRCVPISNHLYFYWYRQILGQKVEFLVSFYNNEISEKSEIFDDQFSVERPDGSNFTLKIRSTKLEDSAMYFCASSLTFWTGGLERGEQYFGPGTRLTVT.

The chain employs TRBV24-1 and TRBJ2-3; no reliable D call. Germline V gene sequence: CDR1 KGHDR, CDR2 SFDVKD. This CDR3 is 15 amino acids long. With 7 bases removed from V and 0 bases from J, the gap between germline ends came to 13 bases. Written as DNA, the CDR3 is TGTGCCACCAGCGCCGCCGGCGCTAGCACAGATACGCAGTATTTT. It yields the protein CATSAAGASTDTQYF.